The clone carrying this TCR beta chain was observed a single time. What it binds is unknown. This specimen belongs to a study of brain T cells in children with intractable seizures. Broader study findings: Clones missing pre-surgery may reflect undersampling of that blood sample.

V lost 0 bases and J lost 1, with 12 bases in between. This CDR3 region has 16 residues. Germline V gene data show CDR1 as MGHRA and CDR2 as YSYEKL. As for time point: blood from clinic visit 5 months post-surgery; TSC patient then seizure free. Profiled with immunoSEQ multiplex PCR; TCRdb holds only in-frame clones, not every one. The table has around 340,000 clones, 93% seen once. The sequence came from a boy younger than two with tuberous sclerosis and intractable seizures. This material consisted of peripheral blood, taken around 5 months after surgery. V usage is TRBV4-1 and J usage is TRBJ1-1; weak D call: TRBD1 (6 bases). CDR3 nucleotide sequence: TGCGCCAGCAGCCAAGATCAAAACAGGGCGAACACTGAAGCTTTCTTT. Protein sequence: CASSQDQNRANTEAFF.